Listed below are T cell receptor beta chains from one sample, sequenced in a study of shared clonotypes between healthy human individuals. TCRdb's table, derived via immunoSEQ multiplex PCR, lists solely in-frame clones and lacks some. The sample comprises around 1.1 million clones, approximately 80% of which are singletons, and 0.85% to 1% rests with the top ten. Sequenced material: memory CD4+ T cells from PBMCs. The receptor source for this set is a man aged 18 to 30 in good health. Some clones in this sample may be carry-over from other donors' samples. The CDR3 runs from the conserved cysteine through the conserved F or W. A D gene is named only where the DNA matches it firmly. Some rows have no size entry. The others give once, few or many, or a class for an expanded clone.

d_gene: TRBD2; abundance: few; v_gene: TRBV7-8; j_gene: TRBJ2-7; CDR3nt: TGTGCCAGCAGCCTATCCAGACTAGCGGCTACCTCCTACGAGCAGTACTTC; CDR3aa: CASSLSRLAATSYEQYF
d_gene: NA; abundance: NA; v_gene: TRBV28; j_gene: TRBJ1-2; CDR3nt: TGTGCCAGCAGTTTGGCTATTTCGGGGCGCGTTATGGTCTACACCTTC; CDR3aa: CASSLAISGRVMVYTF
d_gene: TRBD2; abundance: NA; v_gene: TRBV28; j_gene: TRBJ2-5; CDR3nt: TGTGCCAGCCGACCGGGGGGGGGAGAGACCCAGTACTTC; CDR3aa: CASRPGGGETQYF
d_gene: NA; abundance: NA; v_gene: TRBV5-6; j_gene: TRBJ2-2; CDR3nt: TGTGCCAGCAGCTACGGCGGCTCAAACACCGGGGAGCTGTTTTTT; CDR3aa: CASSYGGSNTGELFF
d_gene: TRBD2; abundance: NA; v_gene: TRBV4-2; j_gene: TRBJ2-1; CDR3nt: TGTGCCAGCAGCCAAGCCCCTGGCGGGAGCCCTTACAATGAGCAGTTCTTC; CDR3aa: CASSQAPGGSPYNEQFF
d_gene: NA; abundance: NA; v_gene: TRBV28; j_gene: TRBJ2-2; CDR3nt: TGTGCCAGCAGTTTAGGAGCTGGGGGGCCCCGGGAGCTGTTTTTT; CDR3aa: CASSLGAGGPRELFF
d_gene: TRBD2; abundance: NA; v_gene: TRBV7-2; j_gene: TRBJ2-7; CDR3nt: TGTGCCAGCAGGCCAGGGACTAGCGGGAGCGAGCAGTACTTC; CDR3aa: CASRPGTSGSEQYF
d_gene: NA; abundance: once; v_gene: TRBV6-1; j_gene: TRBJ2-3; CDR3nt: TGTGCCAGCAGTGAAAAAAGGGGCTTGACAGATACGCAGTATTTT; CDR3aa: CASSEKRGLTDTQYF
d_gene: NA; abundance: NA; v_gene: TRBV5-8; j_gene: TRBJ2-3; CDR3nt: TGTGCCAGCAGCTTGAGGCAGGGGATAGGGGATACGCAGTATTTT; CDR3aa: CASSLRQGIGDTQYF
d_gene: NA; abundance: NA; v_gene: TRBV5-1; j_gene: TRBJ2-6; CDR3nt: TGCGCCAGCCAACAGGGCCCTGGGGCCAACGTCCTGACTTTC; CDR3aa: CASQQGPGANVLTF
d_gene: NA; abundance: NA; v_gene: TRBV6-5; j_gene: TRBJ1-2; CDR3nt: TGTGCCAGCACCCCCGGGGCAGGGCGCGGCTACACCTTC; CDR3aa: CASTPGAGRGYTF
d_gene: TRBD2; abundance: once; v_gene: TRBV29-1; j_gene: TRBJ2-7; CDR3nt: TGCAGCGCCTCGAGCGGGAGAGGGTACGAGCAGTACTTC; CDR3aa: CSASSGRGYEQYF
d_gene: NA; abundance: few; v_gene: TRBV7-3; j_gene: TRBJ1-1; CDR3nt: TGTGCCAGCAGTTTCCAGGGCGACACTGAAGCTTTCTTT; CDR3aa: CASSFQGDTEAFF
d_gene: TRBD2; abundance: NA; v_gene: TRBV5-4; j_gene: TRBJ2-5; CDR3nt: TGTGCCAGCAGCTCCACGGGGGGGTCGGGTCGGGAGACCCAGTACTTC; CDR3aa: CASSSTGGSGRETQYF
d_gene: TRBD2; abundance: few; v_gene: TRBV30; j_gene: TRBJ2-7; CDR3nt: TGTGCCTGGACTAGCGGGAGCTCCTACGAGCAGTACTTC; CDR3aa: CAWTSGSSYEQYF
d_gene: NA; abundance: many; v_gene: TRBV7-8; j_gene: TRBJ1-1; CDR3nt: TGTGCCAGCAGCCAGACTAGCCTCAAAAGGGTGAACACTGAAGCTTTCTTT; CDR3aa: CASSQTSLKRVNTEAFF
d_gene: TRBD1; abundance: NA; v_gene: TRBV5-6; j_gene: TRBJ2-7; CDR3nt: TGTGCCAGCAGCCTAGGACAGGGCCTCGAGCAGTACTTC; CDR3aa: CASSLGQGLEQYF
d_gene: NA; abundance: NA; v_gene: TRBV5-5; j_gene: TRBJ2-2; CDR3nt: TGTGCCAGCAGCTCCCCGGGACACTACACCGGGGAGCTGTTTTTT; CDR3aa: CASSSPGHYTGELFF
d_gene: TRBD1; abundance: NA; v_gene: TRBV27; j_gene: TRBJ1-2; CDR3nt: TGTGCCAGCAGTTTCGTGACAGGGGGCGTCTATGGCTACACCTTC; CDR3aa: CASSFVTGGVYGYTF
d_gene: NA; abundance: NA; v_gene: TRBV4-3; j_gene: TRBJ2-2; CDR3nt: TGCGCCAGCAGCGCAAGGGAGAGATACACCGGGGAGCTGTTTTTT; CDR3aa: CASSARERYTGELFF
d_gene: NA; abundance: NA; v_gene: TRBV28; j_gene: TRBJ1-2; CDR3nt: TGTGCCAGCAGGACGATCGACTATGGCTACACCTTC; CDR3aa: CASRTIDYGYTF
d_gene: TRBD1; abundance: NA; v_gene: TRBV10-3; j_gene: TRBJ1-1; CDR3nt: TGTGCCATCAGTGGTTCCCGGGACAGGGACACTGAAGCTTTCTTT; CDR3aa: CAISGSRDRDTEAFF
d_gene: NA; abundance: once; v_gene: TRBV7-7; j_gene: TRBJ2-1; CDR3nt: TGTGCCAGCAGCTTTGGGGGGCGATACAATGAGCAGTTCTTC; CDR3aa: CASSFGGRYNEQFF
d_gene: NA; abundance: NA; v_gene: TRBV5-1; j_gene: TRBJ1-4; CDR3nt: TGCGCCAGCAGCTTGGACAGGTCGCGAGGGGAAAAACTGTTTTTT; CDR3aa: CASSLDRSRGEKLFF
d_gene: NA; abundance: NA; v_gene: TRBV30; j_gene: TRBJ1-5; CDR3nt: TGTGCCTGGAGGGACGGGGGGGGAAGGAATCAGCCCCAGCACTTC; CDR3aa: CAWRDGGGRNQPQHF
d_gene: NA; abundance: few; v_gene: TRBV9; j_gene: TRBJ2-3; CDR3nt: TGTGCCAGCAGCGTAGGAGCCAGCGTAAGCACAGATACGCAGTATTTT; CDR3aa: CASSVGASVSTDTQYF
d_gene: TRBD2; abundance: NA; v_gene: TRBV5-1; j_gene: TRBJ2-2; CDR3nt: TGCGCCAGCAAGGCGGGAGCGGACACCGGGGAGCTGTTTTTT; CDR3aa: CASKAGADTGELFF
d_gene: NA; abundance: NA; v_gene: TRBV18; j_gene: TRBJ2-3; CDR3nt: TGTGCCAGCTCACCCACGGGAGAGTCAGATACGCAGTATTTT; CDR3aa: CASSPTGESDTQYF
d_gene: NA; abundance: NA; v_gene: TRBV2; j_gene: TRBJ1-4; CDR3nt: TGTGCCAGCAGCGTACCGGGACGGCAAAATGAAAAACTGTTTTTT; CDR3aa: CASSVPGRQNEKLFF
d_gene: TRBD2; abundance: few; v_gene: TRBV27; j_gene: TRBJ2-2; CDR3nt: TGTGCCAGCAGTTTCGGCCTAGCGGGAGGTGGGGAGCTGTTTTTT; CDR3aa: CASSFGLAGGGELFF
d_gene: NA; abundance: NA; v_gene: TRBV7-3; j_gene: TRBJ2-7; CDR3nt: TGTGCCAGCAGCACTCACCCAGGGTTGATTGACGAGCAGTACTTC; CDR3aa: CASSTHPGLIDEQYF
d_gene: TRBD1; abundance: once; v_gene: TRBV27; j_gene: TRBJ1-4; CDR3nt: TGTGCCAGCACTCCCGGACAGGGGAGAGGGGAAAAACTGTTTTTT; CDR3aa: CASTPGQGRGEKLFF
d_gene: NA; abundance: NA; v_gene: TRBV4-3; j_gene: TRBJ1-2; CDR3nt: TGCGCCAGCAGCCACGGGGCTCAACTGAACTATGGCTACACCTTC; CDR3aa: CASSHGAQLNYGYTF
d_gene: TRBD2; abundance: NA; v_gene: TRBV28; j_gene: TRBJ2-1; CDR3nt: TGTGCCAGCAGACCTAGCGGGAGGGCCACGGGTGAGCAGTTCTTC; CDR3aa: CASRPSGRATGEQFF
d_gene: NA; abundance: many; v_gene: TRBV15; j_gene: TRBJ1-3; CDR3nt: TGTGCCACCATGACAGACTCTGGAAACACCATATATTTT; CDR3aa: CATMTDSGNTIYF
d_gene: TRBD2; abundance: NA; v_gene: TRBV4-1; j_gene: TRBJ2-5; CDR3nt: TGCGCCAGCAGCCAAGGTGCGGGAGGGGGAGAGACCCAGTACTTC; CDR3aa: CASSQGAGGGETQYF
d_gene: NA; abundance: NA; v_gene: TRBV7-8; j_gene: TRBJ1-2; CDR3nt: TGTGCCAGCAGCTCGAGGACGCGACTGTCCCCTAACTATGGCTACACCTTC; CDR3aa: CASSSRTRLSPNYGYTF
d_gene: NA; abundance: NA; v_gene: TRBV7-2; j_gene: TRBJ2-7; CDR3nt: TGTGCCAGCAGCTTTCAGGGTGGCGAGCAGTACTTC; CDR3aa: CASSFQGGEQYF
d_gene: NA; abundance: NA; v_gene: TRBV4-1; j_gene: TRBJ2-3; CDR3nt: TGCGCCAGCAGCCTCTCATCGGTACCGAACAGGGATACGCAGTATTTT; CDR3aa: CASSLSSVPNRDTQYF
d_gene: NA; abundance: NA; v_gene: TRBV19; j_gene: TRBJ1-4; CDR3nt: TGTGCCAGTAGCAGTTACGAAAAACTGTTTTTT; CDR3aa: CASSSYEKLFF
d_gene: NA; abundance: once; v_gene: TRBV6-4; j_gene: TRBJ2-1; CDR3nt: TGTGCCAGCAGTTCCGAAAGCTCCTACAATGAGCAGTTCTTC; CDR3aa: CASSSESSYNEQFF
d_gene: NA; abundance: NA; v_gene: TRBV29-1; j_gene: TRBJ2-7; CDR3nt: TGCAGCGTTGAAAAGGGGGTAGGGCGGGACGAGCAGTACTTC; CDR3aa: CSVEKGVGRDEQYF
d_gene: NA; abundance: NA; v_gene: TRBV14; j_gene: TRBJ2-4; CDR3nt: TGTGCCAGCGCGGGCAGGGCCGAAAACATTCAGTACTTC; CDR3aa: CASAGRAENIQYF
d_gene: NA; abundance: once; v_gene: TRBV27; j_gene: TRBJ1-3; CDR3nt: TGTGCCAGCAGTGCCCAAAGGGGGAACACCATATATTTT; CDR3aa: CASSAQRGNTIYF
d_gene: TRBD2; abundance: NA; v_gene: TRBV27; j_gene: TRBJ2-7; CDR3nt: TGTGCCAGCAGAGCCTTCCTCGGACTAGCGGGAGCCCTCTCTAATACCTACGAGCAGTACTTC; CDR3aa: CASRAFLGLAGALSNTYEQYF
d_gene: NA; abundance: NA; v_gene: TRBV18; j_gene: TRBJ2-7; CDR3nt: TGTGCCAGCTCACCGGTCCCGCCCCAGCAGTACTTC; CDR3aa: CASSPVPPQQYF
d_gene: NA; abundance: NA; v_gene: TRBV5-6; j_gene: TRBJ2-2; CDR3nt: TGTGCCAGCAGCTCCCAAGGGGGAAACACCGGGGAGCTGTTTTTT; CDR3aa: CASSSQGGNTGELFF
d_gene: NA; abundance: NA; v_gene: TRBV28; j_gene: TRBJ1-2; CDR3nt: TGTGCCAGTTGGCCGGGAAAGAGTTATGGCTACACCTTC; CDR3aa: CASWPGKSYGYTF
d_gene: NA; abundance: NA; v_gene: TRBV27; j_gene: TRBJ2-7; CDR3nt: TGTGCCACCAGAACGTTTAGCGGAAAATCCTACGAGCAGTACTTC; CDR3aa: CATRTFSGKSYEQYF
d_gene: NA; abundance: NA; v_gene: TRBV19; j_gene: TRBJ2-5; CDR3nt: TGTGCCAGTAGTTCTACCGGGCACTTAGAGACCCAGTACTTC; CDR3aa: CASSSTGHLETQYF
d_gene: NA; abundance: NA; v_gene: TRBV28; j_gene: TRBJ2-7; CDR3nt: TGTGCCAGCCAAGACGGGCGAACCTACGAGCAGTACTTC; CDR3aa: CASQDGRTYEQYF
d_gene: TRBD2; abundance: NA; v_gene: TRBV5-1; j_gene: TRBJ2-2; CDR3nt: TGCGCCAGCGGACTAGCGGGAGTAAACACCGGGGAGCTGTTTTTT; CDR3aa: CASGLAGVNTGELFF
d_gene: TRBD1; abundance: NA; v_gene: TRBV9; j_gene: TRBJ2-2; CDR3nt: TGTGCCAGCAGCCCCCGCCAAGGGACAGACTTCACCGGGGAGCTGTTTTTT; CDR3aa: CASSPRQGTDFTGELFF
d_gene: NA; abundance: NA; v_gene: TRBV6-5; j_gene: TRBJ2-1; CDR3nt: TGTGCCAGCGGTTACGCTCCCGGAGGGACCAATGAGCAGTTCTTC; CDR3aa: CASGYAPGGTNEQFF
d_gene: NA; abundance: few; v_gene: TRBV29-1; j_gene: TRBJ1-1; CDR3nt: TGCAGCGTTGAATCATGGGTACTTCAAACTGAAGCTTTCTTT; CDR3aa: CSVESWVLQTEAFF